Below are 27 T cell receptor beta chains sequenced from a single sample in a study of shared clonotypes between healthy human individuals. Libraries were prepared by immunoSEQ multiplex PCR; TCRdb keeps only in-frame clonotypes and omits some of them. The table has some 2.4 million clones, 93% seen once. The material sequenced was naive CD4+ T cells from PBMCs. Documented subset: CD45RA+ positively selected. The source is a man aged 18 to 30 in good health. Some clones in this sample may be carry-over from other donors' samples.

The rearrangement joins TRBV5-4 to TRBJ2-3; 11 nucleotides align to TRBD2. The CDR3 consists of 16 residues. The V gene end was trimmed by 6 bases and the J gene end by 2 bases; junction bases not matched to a gene: 8. Germline CDR1 is SGHNT and CDR2 is YYREEE (reference sequence). The chain's CDR3 is CASNLRLAGTTDTQYF. The CDR3 DNA is TGTGCCAGCAACCTCAGACTAGCGGGAACCACAGATACGCAGTATTTT.

The V call is TRBV6-1, the J call TRBJ2-1; maybe TRBD1 (5 bases). The germline V and J ends were trimmed by 1 base and 6 bases, with 13 bases remaining between them. CDR3 length: 15 residues. Germline V gene data show CDR1 as MNHNS and CDR2 as SASEGT. The CDR3: CASSEVMTVSNEQFF. CDR3 DNA sequence: TGTGCCAGCAGTGAAGTGATGACAGTGAGCAATGAGCAGTTCTTC.

This chain joins TRBV28 and TRBJ2-3, with a possible D match to TRBD2 (6 bases). The germline V and J ends were trimmed by 7 bases and 6 bases, with 17 bases remaining between them. This CDR3 is 14 amino acids long. CDR1 is MDHEN, CDR2 SYDVKM, per germline. CDR3 DNA sequence: TGTGCCAGCAATCTCGGTGGGGGGTCTGATACGCAGTATTTT. It encodes CASNLGGGSDTQYF.

This clone came up once. This chain links TRBV5-1 with TRBJ2-3; tentatively, D is TRBD1 or TRBD2 (7 bases each). Trimming took off 7 bases at V and 8 bases at J, with 17 bases between the two ends. The CDR3 has 13 residues. CDR1 is SGHRS and CDR2 is YFSETQ in the germline V gene. CDR3 sequence reads: CASGEGAGVTQYF. In DNA, the CDR3 is TGCGCCAGCGGGGAGGGGGCCGGGGTTACGCAGTATTTT.

V is TRBV11-2 and J is TRBJ2-5; tentative D call: TRBD1 (5 bases). The CDR3 runs 12 residues. The ends were cut back, 6 bases at V and 3 bases at J, with 8 bases in the middle. Germline CDR1 and CDR2: SGHAT and FQNNGV. The CDR3 spells CASSFREETQYF. The CDR3 DNA reads as TGTGCCAGCAGTTTCAGGGAAGAGACCCAGTACTTC.

This clone occurred once. The chain joins TRBV12-5 to TRBJ2-7, with 12 bases matching TRBD2. The germline V gene has CDR1 LGHNT and CDR2 FRNRAP. The V segment lost 2 bases and the J segment 2 bases; nucleotides outside the gene matches: 22. CDR3 length equals 22 residues. The DNA for the CDR3 is TGTGCTAGTGGTTTGTTTTCCTTGATCGAACTTACACGGACTAGCGGGGCCTACGAGCAGTACTTC. This encodes CASGLFSLIELTRTSGAYEQYF.

This sequence joins TRBV5-1 and TRBJ1-1; TRBD1 matches 7 bases. The CDR3 is made up of 14 amino acids. The V segment lost 0 bases and the J segment 8 bases; nucleotides outside the gene matches: 7. Germline CDR1 reads SGHRS; CDR2 reads YFSETQ. The CDR3 coding sequence is TGCGCCAGCAGCTTGGGCAGGGGGAGGCTCGAAGCTTTCTTT. Its translation is CASSLGRGRLEAFF.

This clone was counted once. The chain joins TRBV7-3 to TRBJ1-2; 7 positions match TRBD1. CDR1 SGHTA and CDR2 FQGTGA come from the germline V gene. Germline trimming cut 2 bases from V and 8 bases from J; bases unmatched to any gene: 5. There are 13 residues in the CDR3. The CDR3 DNA reads TGTGCCAGCAGCTTAGACAGGGACGGAGGCTACACCTTC. Its translation: CASSLDRDGGYTF.

The rearrangement uses TRBV18 and TRBJ2-1; 12 positions agree with TRBD2. V shed 3 bases, J shed 5 bases, and the junction held 5 bases outside the gene matches. This CDR3 region has 16 residues. From germline, CDR1 is KGHSH and CDR2 LQKENI. CDR3: CASSPPLAGGNNEQFF. The CDR3, as DNA: TGTGCCAGCTCACCTCCCCTAGCGGGAGGGAACAATGAGCAGTTCTTC.

The V and J genes are TRBV2 and TRBJ2-7, with 8 bases aligning to TRBD2. The CDR3 spans 16 residues. Unmatched junction bases numbered 11, after V lost 4 bases and J lost 3 bases. Per the germline V gene, CDR1 is SNHLY and CDR2 is FYNNEI. CDR3 amino acids: CASSVLRASGFYEQYF. The CDR3 nucleotides read TGTGCCAGCAGTGTCCTCCGAGCTAGCGGGTTCTACGAGCAGTACTTC.

Points on this clone: Other DNA sequences in this specimen translate into the identical CDR3. V and J are TRBV5-1 and TRBJ2-3; a weak D match, TRBD2 (5 bases). V was shortened by 4 bases and J by 6 bases, with 9 bases between the two germline ends. Germline V CDR1 and CDR2: SGHRS, YFSETQ. The CDR3 is 12 amino acids. The CDR3 loop reads CASSPPGDTQYF. DNA for the CDR3: TGCGCCAGCAGCCCCCCGGGGGATACGCAGTATTTT.

The chain carries TRBV15 and TRBJ1-1; no definite D call. The CDR3 is made up of 14 amino acids. V was cut by 1 base and J by 6 bases, with 12 bases left in between. Germline V gene data show CDR1 as LNHNV and CDR2 as YYDKDF (reference sequence). CDR3: CATSRGRAPAEAFF. In DNA, the CDR3 is TGTGCCACCAGCAGAGGACGGGCTCCCGCTGAAGCTTTCTTT.

The J gene is TRBJ2-2, the V gene TRBV7-3; weak D call: TRBD1 (6 bases). The ends were cut back, 5 bases at V and 4 bases at J, with 20 bases in the middle. CDR1 and CDR2 (germline): SGHTA, FQGTGA. This CDR3 is built from 17 residues. CDR3 sequence (DNA): TGTGCCAGCAGCCCCGACCCCCACAGGGCCAGCACCGGGGAGCTGTTTTTT. Translation: CASSPDPHRASTGELFF.

This chain connects TRBV28 to TRBJ2-7; D might be TRBD1 (5 bases). The CDR3 loop spans 16 amino acids. Germline V CDR1 and CDR2: MDHEN, SYDVKM. V dropped 5 bases and J dropped 2 bases, with 19 bases sitting between them. CDR3 sequence: CASSENPGKGPYEQYF. CDR3 coding DNA: TGTGCCAGCAGTGAGAACCCAGGGAAGGGGCCCTACGAGCAGTACTTC.

The CDR3 loop reads CASRLGQGAWTEAFF. For the CDR3, the DNA is TGTGCCAGTAGATTGGGACAGGGGGCTTGGACTGAAGCTTTCTTT. The rearrangement uses TRBV19 and TRBJ1-1; 12 nucleotides agree with TRBD1. Trimming cost V 6 bases and J 5 bases; bases outside gene matches: 7. Per germline, CDR1 LNHDA and CDR2 SQIVND (reference sequence). The CDR3 is made up of 15 amino acids.

The chain carries TRBV27 and TRBJ2-1; 10 nucleotides agree with TRBD2. Germline lookup yields CDR1 MNHEY and CDR2 SMNVEV (reference sequence). The CDR3 is 16 residues long. With 5 bases clipped from V and 8 bases from J, the junction kept 12 bases outside the gene matches. This chain's CDR3 is CASSPGLAMGLDEQFF. The CDR3 region has the DNA TGTGCCAGCAGTCCGGGACTAGCGATGGGTTTGGATGAGCAGTTCTTC.

With respect to this clone: Other DNA sequences in this specimen translate into the identical CDR3. V gene TRBV7-3 combines with J gene TRBJ2-2; D perhaps matches TRBD1 (6 bases). Trimming pared 5 bases from V and 2 bases from J, leaving 9 bases between. Germline loops: CDR1 SGHTA, CDR2 FQGTGA. The CDR3 is 14 amino acids. As DNA, the CDR3 is TGTGCCAGCAGCCCGGGACACAACACCGGGGAGCTGTTTTTT. Residues: CASSPGHNTGELFF. The full variable domain, its missing parts supplied by reference TRBV7-3 and TRBJ2-2, is GAGVSQTPSNKVTEKGKYVELRCDPISGHTALYWYRQSLGQGPEFLIYFQGTGAADDSGLPNDRFFAVRPEGSVSTLKIQRTERGDSAVYLCASSPGHNTGELFFGEGSRLTVL.

The chain employs TRBV6-5 and TRBJ2-7; D might be TRBD2 (6 bases). The V end lost 5 bases, the J end lost 1 base, and 9 bases lay between the germline ends. Germline loops: CDR1 MNHEY, CDR2 SVGAGI. This CDR3 has 13 residues. The CDR3 nucleotides are TGTGCCAGCAGTACCCGGGAGTCCTACGAGCAGTACTTC. Amino acids: CASSTRESYEQYF.

V is TRBV5-1 and J is TRBJ2-3; a possible D gene is TRBD1 (5 bases). Germline CDR1 and CDR2: SGHRS and YFSETQ. The CDR3 contains 14 residues. Trimming took 7 bases from V and 1 from J, leaving 13 bases between them. This CDR3 reads CASFQGAGTDTQYF. For the CDR3, the DNA is TGCGCCAGCTTTCAGGGTGCTGGCACAGATACGCAGTATTTT.

The chain recombines TRBV27 with TRBJ2-2; 7 bases line up with TRBD2. This CDR3 has 14 residues. V trimming: 7 bases; J trimming: 7 bases; junction bases outside the gene matches: 9. CDR1 is MNHEY, CDR2 SMNVEV, per germline (reference sequence). CDR3 protein: CASKAGVNVGELFF. In nucleotides, the CDR3 is TGTGCCAGCAAGGCGGGAGTTAATGTCGGGGAGCTGTTTTTT.

For the CDR3, the DNA is TGTGCCAGCAGAACTGACAGGGGGCTGGGCTATGGCTACACCTTC. This encodes CASRTDRGLGYGYTF. The chain carries TRBV28 and TRBJ1-2; TRBD1 matches 10 bases. The CDR3 runs to 15 residues. Germline trimming cut 6 bases from V and 4 bases from J; bases unmatched to any gene: 8. Germline V gives CDR1 MDHEN, CDR2 SYDVKM.

The chain uses TRBV6-5 and TRBJ1-3; D not certain. This CDR3 contains 16 residues. The ends were cut back, 0 bases at V and 2 bases at J, with 11 bases in the middle. Germline V gives CDR1 MNHEY, CDR2 SVGAGI. The CDR3 DNA sequence: TGTGCCAGCAGTTACTCTAGACCAGGCGCTGGAAACACCATATATTTT. Translation: CASSYSRPGAGNTIYF.

This clone was observed once. The J gene is TRBJ2-1, the V gene TRBV27; TRBD2 aligns across 7 bases. CDR1 MNHEY and CDR2 SMNVEV come from the germline V gene (reference sequence). Germline trimming cut 6 bases from V and 3 bases from J; bases unmatched to any gene: 8. The CDR3 consists of 15 residues. CDR3: CASSSTSLNYNEQFF. CDR3 nucleotides: TGTGCCAGCAGCTCGACTAGCCTCAACTACAATGAGCAGTTCTTC.

The chain recombines TRBV30 with TRBJ2-5; 7 nucleotides match TRBD1. J was trimmed by 2 bases and V by 5 bases; bases with no gene match: 5. Per the germline V gene, CDR1 is GTSNPN and CDR2 is SVGIG (reference sequence). This CDR3 contains 13 residues. CDR3 sequence: CAWGGQLQETQYF. In nucleotides, the CDR3 is TGTGCCTGGGGGGGACAGCTTCAAGAGACCCAGTACTTC.

The gene calls are TRBV11-1 and TRBJ2-1; 11 bases line up with TRBD2. V lost 3 bases to trimming and J lost 6 bases; unmatched junction nucleotides: 7. Germline V lookup: CDR1 SGHAT, CDR2 FQDESV (reference sequence). The CDR3 extends over 16 amino acids. The CDR3, as DNA: TGTGCCAGCAGCTTTCCTAGCGGGAGGTGGGTCAATGAGCAGTTCTTC. This codes for CASSFPSGRWVNEQFF.

The chain combines TRBV2 with TRBJ2-1, with 8 bases fitting TRBD2. The CDR3 spans 14 residues. The ends lost 7 bases at V and 7 bases at J; junction bases unmatched: 9. Germline lookup yields CDR1 SNHLY and CDR2 FYNNEI. The CDR3 coding sequence is TGTGCCAGCAAGGAGACAGCGGGAGTTAATGAGCAGTTCTTC. Translating gives CASKETAGVNEQFF.

The chain links TRBV14 to TRBJ2-2, with TRBD2 matching 9 bases. This CDR3 region has 16 residues. J gave up 6 bases and V 4 bases, and 9 bases lay outside the gene matches. Germline CDR1 reads SGHDN; CDR2 reads FVKESK. In DNA form, the CDR3 reads TGTGCCAGCAGCCTCTCGAGGGTAGCGGGAGCCGGGGAGCTGTTTTTT. It is translated as CASSLSRVAGAGELFF.